One and the same sample provided the 26 T cell receptor beta chains below, sequenced in a study of blood T cell repertoires in COVID-19 (dated by TCRdb to 2020 to 2022). Library creation used the immunoSEQ multiplex PCR assay. Drawn from immuneACCESS, this table holds only the in-frame rearrangements with V and J called that TCRdb kept. Clones are partly lost; checked studies trace under half to an unresolved V gene and leave the rest unexplained. This sample comprises over 130,000 clones, roughly 80% of them detected only once. Roughly 9% of the sample is taken by the ten largest. Sequencing was carried out using peripheral blood. The receptors stem from a woman between 45 and 65 years old with active or convalescent COVID-19.

The chain has TRBV19 and TRBJ2-7; a weak D match, TRBD2 (6 bases). CDR3 size: 16 residues. Trimming left V 3 bases short and J 4 bases short, with 19 bases between. Germline V gene lookup returns CDR1 LNHDA and CDR2 SQIVND (reference sequence). The CDR3 reads CASSMGGKGGLYEQYF. In DNA form, the CDR3 reads TGTGCCAGTAGTATGGGCGGGAAAGGCGGTTTGTACGAGCAGTACTTC.

This clone was counted a few times. The rearrangement uses TRBV5-1 and TRBJ2-2, with D possibly being TRBD1 (6 bases). Trimming pared 6 bases from V and 0 bases from J, leaving 18 bases between. The CDR3 has 17 residues. The germline gives CDR1 SGHRS, CDR2 YFSETQ. The CDR3 DNA sequence: TGCGCCAGCACATCAGGGGCCACAGGCCCGAACACCGGGGAGCTGTTTTTT. Protein product: CASTSGATGPNTGELFF.

The chain joins TRBV19 to TRBJ2-7, with a weak D call TRBD2 (6 bases). The V and J ends lost 5 bases and 7 bases respectively, with 18 bases between them. The CDR3 length is 14 residues. Germline V gives CDR1 LNHDA, CDR2 SQIVND (reference sequence). The chain's CDR3 is CASSVRRGTGEQYF. The DNA for the CDR3 is TGTGCCAGTAGTGTTCGGAGGGGAACGGGTGAGCAGTACTTC.

CDR3 coding DNA: TGTGCCATCCTCCGCCGCGGGGGGGGGCCGACAGATACGCAGTATTTT. Its protein product is CAILRRGGGPTDTQYF. The rearrangement links TRBV10-3 to TRBJ2-3, with 9 positions matching TRBD2. From germline, CDR1 is ENHRY and CDR2 SYGVKD. This CDR3 has 16 residues. Trimming took 8 bases from V and 3 from J; bases not matched to a gene: 12.

CDR3 DNA sequence: TGTGCCACCGCGAGTGTCCTTAATTCACCCCTCCACTTT. Its translation is CATASVLNSPLHF. The chain carries TRBV6-5 and TRBJ1-6, with D uncertain. Trimming removed 10 bases from V and 6 bases from J, with 13 bases in between. The CDR3 totals 13 residues. Germline CDR1 is MNHEY and CDR2 is SVGAGI.

This clone has ten or more counts. V and J are TRBV7-9 and TRBJ2-7, with D uncertain. This CDR3 comprises 12 residues. V lost 7 bases and J lost 3, with 10 bases in between. CDR1 and CDR2 (germline): SEHNR, FQNEAQ (reference sequence). This CDR3 is CASIKDGYEQYF. DNA for the CDR3: TGTGCCAGCATCAAAGACGGCTACGAGCAGTACTTC.

The chain recombines TRBV19 with TRBJ2-7, with a possible D match to TRBD1 (6 bases). In germline, CDR1 is LNHDA, CDR2 SQIVND (reference sequence). With 5 bases removed from V and 3 bases from J, the gap between germline ends came to 20 bases. The CDR3 extends over 16 amino acids. The DNA of the CDR3 is TGTGCCAGTAGTCCCACCCCCCCGGGACACCTCTACGAGCAGTACTTC. Residues: CASSPTPPGHLYEQYF.

This clone was seen a single time. The chain links TRBV7-8 to TRBJ2-5; TRBD2 matches 16 bases. The CDR3 is 20 amino acids. Per germline, CDR1 SGHVS and CDR2 FQNEAQ. Unmatched junction bases numbered 8, after V lost 0 bases and J lost 1 base. The CDR3 protein is CASSLAPGLAGGHAQETQYF. CDR3 coding DNA: TGTGCCAGCAGCTTAGCCCCGGGACTAGCGGGGGGGCATGCCCAAGAGACCCAGTACTTC.

The genes are TRBV13 and TRBJ2-2; TRBD1 matches at 9 bases. This CDR3 comprises 15 residues. With V trimmed by 5 bases and J by 7 bases, 8 bases remained unmatched. CDR1 PRHDT and CDR2 FYEKMQ come from the germline V gene (reference sequence). CDR3 in amino acids: CASSTRTGVNGELFF. CDR3 bases: TGTGCCAGCAGCACCAGGACAGGGGTGAACGGGGAGCTGTTTTTT.

V gene TRBV30 combines with J gene TRBJ1-1, with TRBD1 matching 10 bases. Trimming took 2 bases from V and 4 from J; bases not matched to a gene: 13. Germline V gene data show CDR1 as GTSNPN and CDR2 as SVGIG (reference sequence). The CDR3 extends over 17 amino acids. This chain's CDR3 is CAWSSQVPGTGATEAFF. As DNA, the CDR3 is TGTGCCTGGAGTTCACAAGTTCCCGGGACAGGGGCCACTGAAGCTTTCTTT.

The chain uses TRBV2 and TRBJ2-5; 12 nucleotides line up with TRBD1. The CDR3 contains 16 residues. Trimming removed 2 bases from V and 6 bases from J; junction bases left unmatched: 7. CDR1 and CDR2 from the germline V gene are SNHLY and FYNNEI. The chain's CDR3 is CASSERGTGGGKTQYF. As DNA, the CDR3 is TGTGCCAGCAGTGAAAGAGGGACAGGGGGCGGGAAGACCCAGTACTTC. The full variable domain, rest sourced from reference TRBV2 and TRBJ2-5, is EPEVTQTPSHQVTQMGQEVILRCVPISNHLYFYWYRQILGQKVEFLVSFYNNEISEKSEIFDDQFSVERPDGSNFTLKIRSTKLEDSAMYFCASSERGTGGGKTQYFGPGTRLLVL.

J is TRBJ1-2 and V is TRBV30; 9 bases are a match to TRBD1. Trimming removed 1 base from V and 6 bases from J; junction bases left unmatched: 12. The CDR3 is 16 residues long. Germline CDR1 is GTSNPN and CDR2 is SVGIG (reference sequence). The CDR3 DNA reads as TGTGCCTGGAGTGGCCCCCGACAGGGGGGAGGCGATGGCTACACCTTC. Translation gives CAWSGPRQGGGDGYTF.

The J gene is TRBJ2-6, the V gene TRBV11-3; TRBD1 matches 10 bases. Germline V gene sequence: CDR1 SGHNT, CDR2 YENEEA. The CDR3 runs 18 residues. After removal of 4 bases from V and 4 bases from J, the junction contained 10 bases not matched to a gene. As DNA, the CDR3 is TGTGCCAGCAGCTCACCCGGGACAGGGGCGTCGGGGGCCAACGTCCTGACTTTC. This encodes CASSSPGTGASGANVLTF.

The chain uses TRBV12-3 or TRBV12-4 and TRBJ2-3, with 9 bases identical to TRBD2. This CDR3 region has 13 residues. The junction had 9 bases not matched to a gene; V was cut back by 8 bases and J by 9 bases. The CDR3 nucleotides read TGTGCCAGCTCGGCGGTAGCGGGGGCGACGCAGTATTTT. Its protein product is CASSAVAGATQYF.

In DNA form, the CDR3 reads TGTGCCAGCAGCGGGACAGGGGGCCTCCTAACTAGCACAGATACGCAGTATTTT. Translated, it gives CASSGTGGLLTSTDTQYF. This rearrangement joins TRBV9 to TRBJ2-3; 11 bases map to TRBD1. CDR3 length equals 18 residues. Germline V lookup: CDR1 SGDLS, CDR2 YYNGEE. V shed 3 bases, J shed 0 bases, and the junction held 9 bases outside the gene matches.

V and J are TRBV19 and TRBJ2-7; 11 nucleotides line up with TRBD1. Germline lookup yields CDR1 LNHDA and CDR2 SQIVND (reference sequence). The CDR3 has 16 residues. The J segment lost 6 bases and the V segment lost 6 bases, leaving 13 bases of the junction unmatched. This chain's CDR3 is CASSRDRGTLGGEQYF. The CDR3 coding sequence is TGTGCCAGTAGCCGGGACAGGGGGACCCTCGGGGGCGAGCAGTACTTC. The full variable domain, in which reference TRBV19 and TRBJ2-7 provide the parts outside the CDR3, is DGGITQSPKYLFRKEGQNVTLSCEQNLNHDAMYWYRQDPGQGLRLIYYSQIVNDFQKGDIAEGYSVSREKKESFPLTVTSAQKNPTAFYLCASSRDRGTLGGEQYFGPGTRLTVT.

This chain joins TRBV2 and TRBJ1-2; 9 nucleotides line up with TRBD1. With V trimmed by 8 bases and J by 5 bases, 9 bases remained unmatched. Germline values: CDR1 SNHLY, CDR2 FYNNEI. The CDR3 loop spans 14 amino acids. CDR3 bases: TGTGCCAGCCACCGGGACAGGGTTAGTTATGGCTACACCTTC. Amino acid sequence: CASHRDRVSYGYTF.

The chain recombines TRBV28 with TRBJ1-1; tentatively, D is TRBD1 (6 bases). The CDR3 extends over 14 amino acids. V was cut by 7 bases and J by 7 bases, with 19 bases left in between. The germline V gene has CDR1 MDHEN and CDR2 SYDVKM. The CDR3 loop is CASIATGRWGEAFF. CDR3 bases: TGTGCCAGCATTGCTACAGGGCGATGGGGTGAAGCTTTCTTT.

This chain connects TRBV5-5 to TRBJ2-3, with a tentative D call TRBD1 (5 bases). Germline V gives CDR1 SGHKS, CDR2 YYEKEE (reference sequence). This CDR3 has 13 amino acids. The germline V and J ends were trimmed by 4 bases and 5 bases, with 11 bases remaining between them. In nucleotides, the CDR3 is TGTGCCAGCAGCCCCGAAGGGGTAGATACGCAGTATTTT. Translation gives CASSPEGVDTQYF.

CDR3 sequence: CASSLRGGNHPLHF. The CDR3 nucleotides read TGTGCCAGCAGCTTAAGGGGGGGGAATCACCCCCTCCACTTT. V is TRBV7-2 and J is TRBJ1-6, with D tentatively TRBD1 (6 bases). CDR1 is SGHTA, CDR2 FQGNSA, per germline. The CDR3 runs 14 residues. V lost 2 bases and J lost 13, with 15 bases in between. Using reference TRBV7-2 and TRBJ1-6 for the parts outside the CDR3, the full variable domain is GAGVSQSPSNKVTEKGKDVELRCDPISGHTALYWYRQSLGQGLEFLIYFQGNSAPDKSGLPSDRFSAERTGGSVSTLTIQRTQQEDSAVYLCASSLRGGNHPLHFGNGTRLTVT.

This chain uses TRBV11-3 with TRBJ2-1; 9 nucleotides match TRBD1. The CDR3 sequence is 15 residues long. Germline trimming cut 5 bases from V and 3 bases from J; bases unmatched to any gene: 5. Germline V gene data show CDR1 as SGHNT and CDR2 as YENEEA. The CDR3 loop reads CASSPRTGVYNEQFF. CDR3 DNA: TGTGCCAGCAGCCCCCGGACAGGGGTCTACAATGAGCAGTTCTTC.

The rearrangement joins TRBV11-2 to TRBJ2-3, with 11 bases fitting TRBD2. The ends lost 6 bases at V and 4 bases at J; junction bases unmatched: 15. Germline CDR1 reads SGHAT; CDR2 reads FQNNGV. The CDR3 runs to 18 residues. The DNA for the CDR3 is TGTGCCAGCAGACCTCCCGCTCGACTAGCGGGACGTTCAGATACGCAGTATTTT. The encoded protein is CASRPPARLAGRSDTQYF.

V and J are TRBV9 and TRBJ1-6; TRBD1 matches at 8 bases. CDR1 is SGDLS, CDR2 YYNGEE, per germline. Trimming removed 6 bases from V and 2 bases from J; junction bases left unmatched: 10. The CDR3 covers 17 residues. CDR3 residues: CASNEGQGSPYNSPLHF. The DNA for the CDR3 is TGTGCCAGCAACGAAGGACAGGGTAGCCCCTATAATTCACCCCTCCACTTT.

A word on this clone: A junction boundary mismatches the germline segment, possibly from a read error. CDR3 DNA: TGTGCCAGCAGGGGGACAGCTGCCACTAAAGCTTTCTTT. Residues: CASRGTAATKAFF. The V call is TRBV6-5, the J call TRBJ1-1, with 7 nucleotides matching TRBD1. Germline lookup yields CDR1 MNHEY and CDR2 SVGAGI. This CDR3 contains 13 residues.

This chain connects TRBV6-6 to TRBJ2-1; TRBD1 matches at 7 bases. J was trimmed by 4 bases and V by 6 bases; bases with no gene match: 6. The CDR3 is 14 amino acids. Germline CDR1 MNHNY, CDR2 SVGAGI (reference sequence). This CDR3 is CASSSGQSYNEQFF. CDR3 bases: TGTGCCAGCAGCTCGGGACAGTCATACAATGAGCAGTTCTTC.

The gene calls are TRBV3-1 (or the pseudogene TRBV3-2) and TRBJ2-3; the match to TRBD1 covers 10 bases. CDR3 length: 14 amino acids. Looked up from germline, CDR1 is LGHDT and CDR2 is YNNKEL (reference sequence). V shed 4 bases and J 5 bases; nucleotides not matched to a gene: 3. The CDR3 DNA sequence: TGTGCCAGCAGCCCCCGGGACAGGGGAGATACGCAGTATTTT. Its translation: CASSPRDRGDTQYF.